The 19 T cell receptor beta chains below come from one sample, sequenced in a study of cytomegalovirus exposure and HLA in healthy donors. The PCR used 60 Vbeta and 13 Jbeta primers. Sequencing used immunoSEQ multiplex PCR; TCRdb keeps in-frame clones, though not all of them. This table holds 55,000 to 75,000 clones, 62% found once. Material for sequencing was PBMCs. Every receptor here comes from a man aged 25 to 45 in good health and CMV-seronegative.

This clone has only a few counts. The chain couples TRBV14 to TRBJ2-1; possibly TRBD2 for D (5 bases). This CDR3 is built from 13 residues. Germline assignment: CDR1 SGHDN and CDR2 FVKESK. The V end lost 1 base, the J end lost 8 bases, and 9 bases lay between the germline ends. The CDR3 sequence: CASSQVGVHEQFF. The CDR3 DNA follows: TGTGCCAGCAGCCAAGTCGGGGTCCATGAGCAGTTCTTC.

J is TRBJ1-3 and V is TRBV5-4; possibly TRBD1 for D (5 bases). Between the trimmed V and J ends, which lost 0 bases and 0 bases, there was a span of 10 bases. CDR1 and CDR2 (germline): SGHNT, YYREEE (reference sequence). CDR3 size: 16 residues. CDR3 sequence reads: CASSLEGRGSGNTIYF. CDR3 nucleotides: TGTGCCAGCAGCTTGGAGGGGAGGGGCTCTGGAAACACCATATATTTT.

In this sample, this clone turned up once. The V and J genes are TRBV7-8 and TRBJ2-1; D might be TRBD2 (5 bases). Between the trimmed V and J ends, which lost 5 bases and 8 bases, there was a span of 13 bases. The length of the CDR3 is 13 residues. The germline gives CDR1 SGHVS, CDR2 FQNEAQ. The CDR3 spells CASSPIGRDEQFF. The CDR3 region has the DNA TGTGCCAGCAGCCCTATAGGGAGAGATGAGCAGTTCTTC.

V and J are TRBV30 and TRBJ2-2; no reliable D call. This CDR3 is built from 12 residues. CDR1 and CDR2 (germline): GTSNPN, SVGIG (reference sequence). Deletions cut 0 bases from V and 6 bases from J, with 5 bases between. The CDR3 sequence: CAWSVTSGELFF. CDR3 sequence (DNA): TGTGCCTGGAGTGTCACTTCCGGGGAGCTGTTTTTT.

The table lists this clone with a few counts. CDR3 nucleotide sequence: TGTGCCAGCAGCTTAACACAGGGTGGCAATTCACCCCTCCACTTT. It yields the protein CASSLTQGGNSPLHF. The chain links TRBV7-2 to TRBJ1-6; D perhaps matches TRBD1 (6 bases). V lost 2 bases and J lost 7, with 12 bases in between. Germline CDR1 and CDR2: SGHTA and FQGNSA. CDR3 length equals 15 residues.

The chain recombines TRBV30 with TRBJ1-4; D perhaps matches TRBD1 (6 bases). Trimming left V 0 bases short and J 8 bases short, with 10 bases between. The CDR3 runs to 13 residues. Germline V lookup: CDR1 GTSNPN, CDR2 SVGIG (reference sequence). CDR3 in amino acids: CAWSVLQGEKLFF. In DNA, the CDR3 is TGTGCCTGGAGTGTACTACAGGGCGAAAAACTGTTTTTT.

The V call is TRBV30, the J call TRBJ2-7; D is possibly TRBD1 (6 bases). The germline CDR1 and CDR2 sequences are GTSNPN and SVGIG (reference sequence). V was clipped by 4 bases and J by 3 bases, with 19 bases between them. This CDR3 comprises 15 residues. For the CDR3, the DNA is TGTGCCTGGAAGCCCAATACAGGGTTAAACTACGAGCAGTACTTC. Its translation is CAWKPNTGLNYEQYF.

Only a few counts were recorded for this clone. The chain links TRBV7-7 to TRBJ2-5, with 7 bases that match TRBD1. The CDR3 sequence is 13 residues long. Per the germline V gene, CDR1 is SSHAT and CDR2 is FNYEAQ (reference sequence). V lost 5 bases, J lost 8 bases, and 8 bases stayed unmatched. CDR3 DNA: TGTGCCAGCAGCCGCGACAGGGATGAAACCCAGTACTTC. Amino acids: CASSRDRDETQYF.

This CDR3 reads CASSPLASGYNEQFF. In DNA form, the CDR3 reads TGTGCCAGCTCACCTTTGGCTAGCGGGTACAATGAGCAGTTCTTC. V is TRBV18 and J is TRBJ2-1; 8 bases align to TRBD2. This CDR3 is 15 amino acids long. Trimming cost V 3 bases and J 4 bases; bases outside gene matches: 5. The germline CDR1 and CDR2 sequences are KGHSH and LQKENI.

This clone was recorded once. The rearrangement joins TRBV6-1 to TRBJ1-5; D perhaps matches TRBD1 (6 bases). The V end lost 7 bases, the J end lost 2 bases, and 15 bases lay between the germline ends. The germline CDR1 and CDR2 sequences are MNHNS and SASEGT. This CDR3 has 15 amino acids. CDR3 DNA: TGTGCCAGCAAACGGGACATAATAGGCAATCAGCCCCAGCATTTT. This sequence encodes CASKRDIIGNQPQHF.

This clone was found a few times. J is TRBJ1-4 and V is TRBV2; D is possibly TRBD1 (6 bases). Germline V gene sequence: CDR1 SNHLY, CDR2 FYNNEI. Deletions cut 3 bases from V and 5 bases from J, with 13 bases between. The CDR3 runs 15 residues. CDR3: CASSDRQGLNEKLFF. CDR3 DNA: TGTGCCAGCAGTGATCGGCAGGGGCTGAATGAAAAACTGTTTTTT.

This clone was picked up one time. The V call is TRBV23-1, the J call TRBJ2-5, with TRBD2 as a possible D gene (5 bases). TRBV23-1 is an ORF, and what it does is uncertain. The CDR3 is 12 amino acids. Trimming removed 10 bases at V and 1 base at J, with 10 bases between. Here the CDR3 reads CANSGFQETQYF. CDR3 sequence (DNA): TGCGCCAACTCGGGATTCCAAGAGACCCAGTACTTC.

This chain uses TRBV9 with TRBJ2-6; D may be TRBD1 (5 bases). The CDR3 sequence is 15 residues long. Germline CDR1 SGDLS, CDR2 YYNGEE. The V and J ends lost 3 bases and 2 bases respectively, with 9 bases between them. The CDR3 sequence: CASSATGTGANVLTF. As DNA, the CDR3 is TGTGCCAGCAGCGCCACAGGCACTGGGGCCAACGTCCTGACTTTC.

The V gene is TRBV5-4, the J gene TRBJ2-1; no firm D call. The V and J ends lost 0 bases and 3 bases respectively, with 7 bases between them. Per germline, CDR1 SGHNT and CDR2 YYREEE (reference sequence). The CDR3 has 14 residues. The CDR3 DNA reads TGTGCCAGCAGCTTGGGGGCAAACTACAATGAGCAGTTCTTC. This translates into CASSLGANYNEQFF.

The chain is built from TRBV4-2 and TRBJ1-6, with TRBD1 as a possible D gene (5 bases). CDR1 and CDR2 from the germline V gene are LGHNA and YNFKEQ. Trimming took 1 base from V and 7 from J, leaving 8 bases between them. CDR3 length equals 14 residues. CDR3: CASSQGRGNSPLHF. The CDR3 coding sequence is TGTGCCAGCAGCCAAGGTCGGGGGAATTCACCCCTCCACTTT.

The chain links TRBV9 to TRBJ2-3; a weak D match, TRBD2 (5 bases). The CDR3 is 15 amino acids. V lost 4 bases and J 1 base, leaving 13 bases between the germline ends. Germline-derived CDR1 and CDR2 are SGDLS and YYNGEE. The CDR3 nucleotides are TGTGCCAGCAGCACGCCACTAGGACGCACAGATACGCAGTATTTT. This translates into CASSTPLGRTDTQYF.

This chain connects TRBV30 to TRBJ1-2; TRBD1 agrees at 9 bases. The V segment lost 5 bases and the J segment 4 bases; nucleotides outside the gene matches: 11. The CDR3 has 15 amino acids. Per germline, CDR1 GTSNPN and CDR2 SVGIG (reference sequence). The DNA for the CDR3 is TGTGCCTGGGAAACCGGGACAGGGAAGTCCTATGGCTACACCTTC. Its translation is CAWETGTGKSYGYTF.

The V and J genes are TRBV10-2 and TRBJ1-5; 10 bases are a match to TRBD1. Unmatched junction bases numbered 4, after V lost 8 bases and J lost 0 bases. The CDR3 loop spans 15 amino acids. CDR1 and CDR2 from the germline V gene are WSHSY and SAAADI. The CDR3 is CASGDRGYSNQPQHF. The CDR3 DNA follows: TGCGCCAGCGGGGACAGGGGTTATAGCAATCAGCCCCAGCATTTT.

J is TRBJ2-1 and V is TRBV4-2, with D tentatively TRBD2 (6 bases). Trimming removed 1 base at V and 5 bases at J, with 12 bases between. Germline V gene sequence: CDR1 LGHNA, CDR2 YNFKEQ. The CDR3 has 15 amino acids. CDR3 nucleotide sequence: TGTGCCAGCAGCCAAGTGTTGGGACTCAACAATGAGCAGTTCTTC. Encoded protein: CASSQVLGLNNEQFF.